This T cell receptor (beta chain) was retrieved from a study of T cells after posttransplantation cyclophosphamide. Generated by immunoSEQ multiplex PCR, the TCRdb table keeps only in-frame clones and is missing some. The sample has some 15,000 clones, roughly 81% seen once. Comments on this clone: Its antigen is still unknown.

The CDR3 totals 18 residues. In germline, CDR1 is SEHNR, CDR2 FQNEAQ (reference sequence). The V and J ends lost 6 bases and 3 bases, in that order; junction bases with no gene match: 9. Regarding the study as a whole: Blood and skin or GI T cell repertoires showed limited TRB overlap. Later blood repertoires were often dominated by clones from the donor CD8+ memory compartment. After PTCy, TRB diversity resembled that of CNI/methotrexate controls.

A marrow graft followed busulfan-fludarabine conditioning, with cyclophosphamide on days +3 and +4. The input for sequencing was CD8+ T cells sorted from PBMCs, taken 1903 days after a stem cell transplant with posttransplant cyclophosphamide. The chain combines TRBV7-9 with TRBJ2-1, with 15 nucleotides matching TRBD2. This TCR came from a female patient between 35 and 55 years old who received an allogeneic stem cell transplant from a related donor, was CMV-positive, and had no GVHD. Some T cells here may be from the graft donor. CDR3 amino acids: CASRSGLAGGTDYNEQFF. CDR3 bases: TGTGCCAGCAGATCGGGACTAGCGGGGGGAACAGACTACAATGAGCAGTTCTTC.